The T cell receptor beta chain described here comes from a study of cytomegalovirus exposure and HLA in healthy donors. On the study more broadly: Roughly 80% of 398 genotyped donors fell in the Caucasian-associated ancestry cluster. The study, taken as a whole, reports: Clonal expansion was found to be greater in HLA-associated TCR beta chains than in equally common others in a later analysis. Within an earlier analysis, most TCR beta V segments proved productive either about 87% or about 30% of the time. Associated with HLA alleles at 0.05 false discovery rate in a later analysis were some 18,000 TCR beta sequences.

PCR used 60 Vbeta primers and 13 Jbeta primers. The data were produced by immunoSEQ multiplex PCR, yet TCRdb's version contains in-frame clones alone and is incomplete. The sample carries around 150,000 clones, roughly three quarters recorded once. Germline-derived CDR1 and CDR2 are MDHEN and SYDVKM. Trimming took off 2 bases at V and 2 bases at J, with 10 bases between the two ends. This CDR3 spans 14 amino acids. About this clone itself: Its antigen is as yet unknown.

This clonotype was obtained from a man younger than 40 in good health and CMV-seronegative. Sequencing input: PBMCs. The rearrangement joins TRBV28 to TRBJ2-7, with a tentative D call TRBD1 (6 bases). CDR3 in DNA: TGTGCCAGCAGTTTAACAGGGAAGCCCTACGAGCAGTACTTC. This codes for CASSLTGKPYEQYF.